A single sample gave rise to the 20 T cell receptor beta chains below, sequenced in a study of graft-versus-host responses after intestinal transplantation. Here immunoSEQ multiplex PCR was the method, and the copy in TCRdb shows in-frame clones only, minus some. This repertoire shows fewer than 50,000 clones, 70% to 85% found once; its top ten account for less than 0.55%. No cognate antigen is known for these TCRs. Source: unstimulated CD4+ T cells sorted from spleen or lymph node cells, taken before transplant. The origin of the receptors is a human donor who was the organ donor for an intestinal transplant.

This sequence joins TRBV27 and TRBJ2-7, with D possibly TRBD2 on 5 matching bases. V lost 4 bases, J lost 6 bases, and 25 bases lay in between. Germline values: CDR1 MNHEY, CDR2 SMNVEV (reference sequence). The CDR3 spans 17 residues. The CDR3 here is CASSSRTEGLVDLEQYF. DNA of the CDR3: TGTGCCAGCAGTTCCCGGACTGAGGGCCTAGTCGATCTCGAGCAGTACTTC.

This chain links TRBV2 with TRBJ2-3; 7 bases line up with TRBD1. CDR3 length equals 14 residues. Trimming took 5 bases from V and 0 from J; bases not matched to a gene: 2. The germline gives CDR1 SNHLY, CDR2 FYNNEI. As DNA, the CDR3 is TGTGCCAGCAGTCGGGACAGAAGCACAGATACGCAGTATTTT. Amino acids: CASSRDRSTDTQYF. The full variable domain, completed using reference TRBV2 and TRBJ2-3, is EPEVTQTPSHQVTQMGQEVILRCVPISNHLYFYWYRQILGQKVEFLVSFYNNEISEKSEIFDDQFSVERPDGSNFTLKIRSTKLEDSAMYFCASSRDRSTDTQYFGPGTRLTVL.

The V gene is TRBV4-1, the J gene TRBJ1-4; D may be TRBD1 (6 bases). The CDR3 runs to 16 residues. V lost 1 base to trimming and J lost 5 bases, with 14 bases between them. Per the germline V gene, CDR1 is MGHRA and CDR2 is YSYEKL. CDR3 sequence (DNA): TGCGCCAGCAGCCAAGTGCGGACAGCCTTCAATGAAAAACTGTTTTTT. Amino acid sequence: CASSQVRTAFNEKLFF.

V gene TRBV28 combines with J gene TRBJ2-2; TRBD2 is a possible D gene (6 bases). The CDR3 has 15 residues. Germline V gene sequence: CDR1 MDHEN, CDR2 SYDVKM. Trimming took 4 bases from V and 5 from J, leaving 14 bases between them. CDR3: CASSSWAGLTGELFF. The CDR3 DNA reads as TGTGCCAGCAGTTCGTGGGCGGGGTTGACCGGGGAGCTGTTTTTT.

The V gene is TRBV7-9, the J gene TRBJ2-1; 7 bases fit TRBD2. Germline assignment: CDR1 SEHNR and CDR2 FQNEAQ (reference sequence). The CDR3 covers 19 residues. J gave up 0 bases and V 6 bases, and 17 bases lay outside the gene matches. The CDR3 DNA is TGTGCCAGCAGTATCCTGGCGGGAGTATCGGTTAGCTCCTACAATGAGCAGTTCTTC. It is translated as CASSILAGVSVSSYNEQFF.

The V call is TRBV15, the J call TRBJ2-7, with a tentative D call TRBD1 (6 bases). CDR1 and CDR2 (germline): LNHNV, YYDKDF (reference sequence). Trimming removed 1 base from V and 5 bases from J, with 9 bases in between. This CDR3 contains 13 residues. The CDR3 loop reads CATSRGAGDEQYF. The CDR3 DNA is TGTGCCACCAGCAGAGGGGCAGGGGACGAGCAGTACTTC. Full variable domain (remainder filled in from reference TRBV15 and TRBJ2-7): DAMVIQNPRYQVTQFGKPVTLSCSQTLNHNVMYWYQQKSSQAPKLLFHYYDKDFNNEADTPDNFQSRRPNTSFCFLDIRSPGLGDTAMYLCATSRGAGDEQYFGPGTRLTVT.

This clone was seen a few times. The rearrangement joins TRBV15 to TRBJ2-3; 9 bases agree with TRBD2. CDR3 size: 15 residues. Trimming at V came to 6 bases and at J to 0 bases, leaving 4 bases not matched to a gene. Germline V gene data show CDR1 as LNHNV and CDR2 as YYDKDF (reference sequence). The CDR3 nucleotides are TGTGCCACCAGTCCGCGGGGGGGGAGCACAGATACGCAGTATTTT. It is translated as CATSPRGGSTDTQYF.

This chain connects TRBV29-1 to TRBJ1-1, with 7 bases fitting TRBD1. The V gene end was trimmed by 7 bases and the J gene end by 1 base; junction bases not matched to a gene: 0. This CDR3 is built from 11 residues. In germline, CDR1 is SQVTM, CDR2 ANQGSEA. The CDR3 here is CSGQGNTEAFF. The DNA of the CDR3 is TGCAGCGGACAGGGGAACACTGAAGCTTTCTTT.

The V call is TRBV4-1, the J call TRBJ1-2, with no clear D. Germline V lookup: CDR1 MGHRA, CDR2 YSYEKL. Trimming removed 0 bases from V and 5 bases from J, with 13 bases in between. The CDR3 runs to 15 residues. CDR3: CASSQDPLDLYGYTF. CDR3 coding DNA: TGCGCCAGCAGCCAAGATCCCCTGGACTTATATGGCTACACCTTC.

The chain couples TRBV7-9 to TRBJ1-2; 9 bases agree with TRBD1. Germline CDR1 and CDR2: SEHNR and FQNEAQ (reference sequence). V was pared by 4 bases and J by 8 bases, with 11 bases of the junction left unmatched. The CDR3 is 15 residues long. CDR3 bases: TGTGCCAGCAGCTATCAATCCCGGGACAGGGAGGGCTACACCTTC. Translation: CASSYQSRDREGYTF.

The chain employs TRBV30 and TRBJ1-5, with TRBD1 as a possible D gene (5 bases). V shed 2 bases and J shed 3 bases, with 11 bases lying between them. Germline V gene lookup returns CDR1 GTSNPN and CDR2 SVGIG (reference sequence). The CDR3 has 14 residues. This CDR3 reads CAWSMLGVNQPQHF. The CDR3 nucleotides are TGTGCCTGGAGTATGTTGGGGGTCAATCAGCCCCAGCATTTT.

The chain couples TRBV2 to TRBJ2-5, with TRBD1 matching 9 bases. TRBJ2-7 matches the DNA end more closely, so the J call is doubtful. CDR1 is SNHLY and CDR2 is FYNNEI in the germline V gene. The CDR3 has 15 amino acids. The CDR3 DNA reads TGTGCCAGCAGGGACCGGGACAGGGCCTCCTACGAGCAGTACTTC. Protein: CASRDRDRASYEQYF.

Note on this clone: This same CDR3 is encoded by further DNA sequences in the sample. This chain joins TRBV7-2 and TRBJ1-1; maybe TRBD1 (6 bases). The CDR3 consists of 14 residues. Trimming pared 1 base from V and 1 base from J, leaving 7 bases between. The germline V gene has CDR1 SGHTA and CDR2 FQGNSA. CDR3 loop: CASSLGTANTEAFF. Written as DNA, the CDR3 is TGTGCCAGCAGCTTAGGGACAGCGAACACTGAAGCTTTCTTT.

This clone has just one count. The chain combines TRBV5-6 with TRBJ1-2, with D possibly matching TRBD1 (5 bases). V lost 5 bases, J lost 4 bases, and 15 bases lay in between. The length of the CDR3 is 14 residues. Germline CDR1 and CDR2: SGHDT and YYEEEE. The CDR3 bases are TGTGCCAGCAGATTTCAGGGAGGCGGCTATGGCTACACCTTC. Translation gives CASRFQGGGYGYTF. The whole variable domain, remainder taken from reference TRBV5-6 and TRBJ1-2, is DAGVTQSPTHLIKTRGQQVTLRCSPKSGHDTVSWYQQALGQGPQFIFQYYEEEERQRGNFPDRFSGHQFPNYSSELNVNALLLGDSALYLCASRFQGGGYGYTFGSGTRLTVV.

The DNA for the CDR3 is TGCGCCAGCAGCTTGGGCGGGGGGGCCAGGGAGACCCAGTACTTC. As protein: CASSLGGGARETQYF. The rearrangement joins TRBV5-1 to TRBJ2-5, with 9 nucleotides matching TRBD2. Unmatched junction bases numbered 5, after V lost 0 bases and J lost 5 bases. Germline values: CDR1 SGHRS, CDR2 YFSETQ. The CDR3 is 15 amino acids.

With regard to this clone: Since no conserved phenylalanine or tryptophan closes the CDR3, a read error is the likely cause. The DNA is omitted, as the CDR3 cannot be located on it reliably, and the CDR3 follows TCRdb's listing. The rearrangement links TRBV6-5 to TRBJ2-3; the table's D call, TRBD1, was not checked against the DNA. 13 amino acids form the CDR3, both terminal residues included. Germline V gene lookup returns CDR1 MNHEY and CDR2 SVGAGI. This chain's CDR3 is CASSYSGQGPQGI.

The chain has TRBV5-1 and TRBJ2-2; possibly TRBD1 for D (6 bases). Germline values: CDR1 SGHRS, CDR2 YFSETQ. Between the trimmed V and J ends, which lost 4 bases and 1 base, there was a span of 11 bases. The CDR3 has 15 amino acids. CDR3 coding DNA: TGCGCCAGCAGCCCAGGACAGTTGAACACCGGGGAGCTGTTTTTT. Its protein is CASSPGQLNTGELFF.

The chain couples TRBV5-6 to TRBJ1-5, with 7 nucleotides matching TRBD1. Per germline, CDR1 SGHDT and CDR2 YYEEEE. The length of the CDR3 is 17 residues. J lost 3 bases, V lost 3 bases, and 12 bases had no gene match. The CDR3 DNA reads as TGTGCCAGCAGCTCCTCGTCCGAGACAGGGCTCAATCAGCCCCAGCATTTT. Translating it yields CASSSSSETGLNQPQHF.

This clone occurred once. The rearrangement joins TRBV18 to TRBJ2-4; 11 nucleotides align to TRBD2. J gave up 8 bases and V 6 bases, and 12 bases lay outside the gene matches. Germline V lookup: CDR1 KGHSH, CDR2 LQKENI. The CDR3 totals 16 residues. CDR3 DNA: TGTGCCAGCTCCCGTTCGGGACTAGCGGCGGTAGACATTCAGTACTTC. This codes for CASSRSGLAAVDIQYF.

Of note for this clone: The sample contains more than one DNA sequence encoding this CDR3. This chain uses TRBV6-1 with TRBJ2-1; possible D gene TRBD2, 5 bases. The V gene lost 0 bases and the J gene lost 7 bases, with 19 bases spanning the gap. CDR1 MNHNS and CDR2 SASEGT come from the germline V gene. This CDR3 is 17 amino acids long. CDR3 nucleotide sequence: TGTGCCAGCAGTGAAGCGCGTCGGGCGGGCCTGGGGAATGAGCAGTTCTTC. Translation: CASSEARRAGLGNEQFF.